The source of this T cell receptor beta chain is a study of T cells in Graves' hyperthyroidism and ophthalmopathy. V was cut by 7 bases and J by 10 bases, with 20 bases left in between. The germline V gene has CDR1 SNHLY and CDR2 FYNNEI. The CDR3 is 14 residues long. PBMCs were obtained from under 13 ml fresh peripheral blood. This clonotype has just a few counts. Amplified regions were TCR beta CDR3 sequences from RNA transcripts. The HTBI primer set served for first-round RT-PCR of the TCR CDR3. TCRdb analysed the multiplex PCR reads with MiXCR anew, one entry per CDR3 protein. The sample yields 350,000 to 400,000 distinct CDR3 sequences, 14% seen once.

This receptor was taken from a woman aged 60 to 75 with Graves' hyperthyroidism. Sequencing used blood. V is TRBV2 and J is TRBJ2-1; tentatively, D is TRBD2 (5 bases). CDR3 DNA: TGTGCCAGCACCCCCGGGGTAGACGTCGGGGAGCAGTTCTTC. Protein sequence: CASTPGVDVGEQFF.